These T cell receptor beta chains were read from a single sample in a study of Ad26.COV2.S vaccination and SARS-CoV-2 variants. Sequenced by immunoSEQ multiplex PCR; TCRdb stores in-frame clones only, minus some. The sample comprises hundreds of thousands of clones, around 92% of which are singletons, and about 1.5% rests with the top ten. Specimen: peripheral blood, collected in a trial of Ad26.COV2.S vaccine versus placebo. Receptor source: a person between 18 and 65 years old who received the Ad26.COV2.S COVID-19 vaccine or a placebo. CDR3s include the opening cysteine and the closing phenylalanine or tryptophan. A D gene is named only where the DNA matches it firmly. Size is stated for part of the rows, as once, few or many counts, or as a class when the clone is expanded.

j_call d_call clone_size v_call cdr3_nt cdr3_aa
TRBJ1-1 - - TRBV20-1 TGCAGTGCTAGACAGGGAAGCGAAGCTTTCTTT CSARQGSEAFF
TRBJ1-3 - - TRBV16 TGTGCCAGCAGCCCATCCGGGACAGGAAACACCATATATTTT CASSPSGTGNTIYF
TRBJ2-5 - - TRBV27 TGTGCCAGCAGTTTGGGGGAGACCCAGTACTTC CASSLGETQYF
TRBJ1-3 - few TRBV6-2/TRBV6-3 TGTGCCAGCAGTTACTCGGCGAGTTGGGACACCATATATTTT CASSYSASWDTIYF
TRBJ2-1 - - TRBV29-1 TGCAGCGGGGTGATAAGTGAGCAGTTCTTC CSGVISEQFF
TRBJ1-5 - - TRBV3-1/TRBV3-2 TGTGCCAGCAGCCAAGGGGTGGACAAGCCTGCGCATTTT CASSQGVDKPAHF
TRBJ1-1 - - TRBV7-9 TGTGCCAGCAGCTTTGACGGACGGACTAACACTGAAGCTTTCTTT CASSFDGRTNTEAFF
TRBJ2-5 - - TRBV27 TGTGCCAGCAGTTTATCCCGCCTGGGAGAGACCCAGTACTTC CASSLSRLGETQYF
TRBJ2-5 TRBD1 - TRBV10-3 TGTGCCATCAGCCGGGACAGGGGCGAGACCCAGTACTTC CAISRDRGETQYF
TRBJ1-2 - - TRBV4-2 TGTGCCAGCAGCCAAGTTACCTCGGATTCGGATTACACCTTC CASSQVTSDSDYTF
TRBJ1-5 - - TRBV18 TGTGCCAGCTCAGACATGCCTCAGCCCCAGCATTTT CASSDMPQPQHF
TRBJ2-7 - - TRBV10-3 TGTGCCATCAGTGCCACAGGGTTCGAGCAGTACTTC CAISATGFEQYF
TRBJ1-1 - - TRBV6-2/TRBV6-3 TGTGCCAGCAGCGACGGACGTCCTGAAGCTTTCTTT CASSDGRPEAFF
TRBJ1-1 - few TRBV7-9 TGTGCCAGCAGCTTGACTGACTACACTGAAGCTTTCTTT CASSLTDYTEAFF
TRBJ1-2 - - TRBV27 TGTGCCAGCAGTTTGCGTGCAGCTAAAGATTTCGGGGGCTACACCTTC CASSLRAAKDFGGYTF
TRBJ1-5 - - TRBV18 TGTGCCAGCTCACCACCGGGTGGAGAGAATCAGCCCCAGCATTTT CASSPPGGENQPQHF
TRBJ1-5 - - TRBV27 TGTGCCAGCAGTTTAGTGGGGGGGCAGGGTCAGCCCCAGCATTTT CASSLVGGQGQPQHF
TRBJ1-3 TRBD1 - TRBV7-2 TGTGCCAGCAGCGAGTGGGACAGTTATACTGGAAACACCATATATTTT CASSEWDSYTGNTIYF
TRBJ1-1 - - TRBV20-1 TGCAGTGCTAGTCGACAGAGGAACACTGAAGCTTTCTTT CSASRQRNTEAFF
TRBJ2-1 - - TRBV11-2 TGTGCCAGCAGCTTATATGAGGGAAATGAGCAGTTCTTC CASSLYEGNEQFF
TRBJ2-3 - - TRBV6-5 TGTGCCAGCAGTTACTCCGCCCTCACAGATACGCAGTATTTT CASSYSALTDTQYF
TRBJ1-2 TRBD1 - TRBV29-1 TGCAGCGTTGGCCGGGACAGGGCGTCCTATGGCTACACCTTC CSVGRDRASYGYTF
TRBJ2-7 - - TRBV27 TGTGCCAGCAGTTCAAGCCCGACGAGTTACGAGCAGTACTTC CASSSSPTSYEQYF
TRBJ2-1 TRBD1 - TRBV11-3 TGTGCCAGCAGCTTCGCGGGACAGGGTTTCCATGAGCAGTTCTTC CASSFAGQGFHEQFF
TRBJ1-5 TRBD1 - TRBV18 TGTGCCAGCTCCCTAGGACAGGGGGATCAGCCCCAGCATTTT CASSLGQGDQPQHF
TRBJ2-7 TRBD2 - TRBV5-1 TGCGCCAGCAGACAATCCCTAGCGGACCCCTACGAGCAGTACTTC CASRQSLADPYEQYF
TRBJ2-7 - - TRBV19 TGTGCCAGTTCCCTTAGCGGAGGGAAAACCTACGAGCAGTACTTC CASSLSGGKTYEQYF
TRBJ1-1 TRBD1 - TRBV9 TGTGCCAGCAGCTCAACAGGGGGCACCACTGAAGCTTTCTTT CASSSTGGTTEAFF
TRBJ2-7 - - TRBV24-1 TGTGCCACCAGTGAGTCCTACGAGCAGTACTTC CATSESYEQYF
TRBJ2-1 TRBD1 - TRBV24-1 TGTGCCACCAGTGATCCCACAGGGGGCGCCTACAATGAGCAGTTCTTC CATSDPTGGAYNEQFF
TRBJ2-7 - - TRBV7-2 TGTGCCAGCAGCTTAGAAGTTGGGTTTGCGGGATTTACCTACGAGCAGTACTTC CASSLEVGFAGFTYEQYF
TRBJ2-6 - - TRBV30 TGTGCCTGTCGGGGATCCCCCTCTGGGGCCAACGTCCTGACTTTC CACRGSPSGANVLTF
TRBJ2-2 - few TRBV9 TGTGCCAGCAGCGCCCGACGCGACACGGCCACCGGGGAGCTGTTTTTT CASSARRDTATGELFF
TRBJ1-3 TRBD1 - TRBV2 TGTGCCAGCAGCGGGACAGGGGGAACGGACACCATATATTTT CASSGTGGTDTIYF
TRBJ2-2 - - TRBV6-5 TGTGCCAGCAGTCGAGAGACAGGTTTGACCGGGGAGCTGTTTTTT CASSRETGLTGELFF
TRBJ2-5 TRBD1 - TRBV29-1 TGCAGCGTTCGGACAGGGAAGCAAGAGACCCAGTACTTC CSVRTGKQETQYF
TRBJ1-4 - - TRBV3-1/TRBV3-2 TGTGCCAGCAGCCAAGCAGGGCACGGAGGCCAAAAACTGTTTTTT CASSQAGHGGQKLFF
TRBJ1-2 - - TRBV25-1 TGTGCCAGCAGTGAATATAACGACTATGGCTACACCTTC CASSEYNDYGYTF
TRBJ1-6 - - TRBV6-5 TGTGCCAGCGTGAGGGACCCCTATAATTCACCCCTCCACTTT CASVRDPYNSPLHF
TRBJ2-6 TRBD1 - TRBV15 TGTGCCACCAGCAGAGAGGGAGACAGGGGCTCTTTCTCTGGGGCCAACGTCCTGACTTTC CATSREGDRGSFSGANVLTF
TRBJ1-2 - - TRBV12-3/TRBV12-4 TGTGCCAGCAGCCCCCGCAGATACTATGGCTACACCTTC CASSPRRYYGYTF
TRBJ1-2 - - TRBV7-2 TGTGCCAGCAGCTTAGCGCAGGGCTCCTATGGCTACACCTTC CASSLAQGSYGYTF
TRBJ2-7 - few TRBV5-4 TGTGCCAGCAGCAAACCAGGGGACCCCTACGAGCAGTACTTC CASSKPGDPYEQYF
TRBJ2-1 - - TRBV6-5 TGTGCCAGCAGTCGCGACAGGCCCTCCTACAATGAGCAGTTCTTC CASSRDRPSYNEQFF
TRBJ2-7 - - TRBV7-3 TGTGCCAGCAGCATACCAGGGAACGAGCAGTACTTC CASSIPGNEQYF
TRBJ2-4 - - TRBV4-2 TGTGCCAGCAGCCCAATGACAGCAAGTCAAAACATTCAGTACTTC CASSPMTASQNIQYF
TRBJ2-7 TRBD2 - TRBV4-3 TGCGCCAGCAGCCAGCATGGCGGGGGGAAATACGAGCAGTACTTC CASSQHGGGKYEQYF
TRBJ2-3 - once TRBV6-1 TGTGCCAGCAGTTCTAGACCCTTCACAGATACGCAGTATTTT CASSSRPFTDTQYF
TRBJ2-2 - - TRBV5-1 TGCGCCAGCAGCTTGTCGCAGGCCACCGGGGAGCTGTTTTTT CASSLSQATGELFF
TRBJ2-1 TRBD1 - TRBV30 TGTGCCTGGAGCCGGACAGGGGCGGACAATGAGCAGTTCTTC CAWSRTGADNEQFF
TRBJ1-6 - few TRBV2 TGTGCCAGCAGTGAACCGCCCCTCCACTTT CASSEPPLHF
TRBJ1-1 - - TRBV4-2 TGTGCCAGCAGCCAAGGTGCTAACACTGAAGCTTTCTTT CASSQGANTEAFF
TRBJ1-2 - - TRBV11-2 TGTGCCAGCAGCTTAGAAGCTCACTATGGCTACACCTTC CASSLEAHYGYTF
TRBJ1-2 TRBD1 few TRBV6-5 TGTGCCAGCAGTTACCCTCTTTCGACAGGGGACTATGGCTACACCTTC CASSYPLSTGDYGYTF